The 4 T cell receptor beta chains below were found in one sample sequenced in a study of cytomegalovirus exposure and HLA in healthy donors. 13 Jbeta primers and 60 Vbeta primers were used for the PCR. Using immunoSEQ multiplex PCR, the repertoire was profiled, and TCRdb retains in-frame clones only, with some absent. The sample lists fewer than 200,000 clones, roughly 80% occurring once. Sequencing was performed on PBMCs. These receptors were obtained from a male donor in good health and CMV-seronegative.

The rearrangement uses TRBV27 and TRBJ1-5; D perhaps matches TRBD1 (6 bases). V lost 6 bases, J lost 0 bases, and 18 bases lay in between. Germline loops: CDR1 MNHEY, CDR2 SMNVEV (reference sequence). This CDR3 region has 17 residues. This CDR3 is CASSKNRDAYSNQPQHF. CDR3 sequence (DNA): TGTGCCAGCAGCAAAAACAGGGACGCCTATAGCAATCAGCCCCAGCATTTT.

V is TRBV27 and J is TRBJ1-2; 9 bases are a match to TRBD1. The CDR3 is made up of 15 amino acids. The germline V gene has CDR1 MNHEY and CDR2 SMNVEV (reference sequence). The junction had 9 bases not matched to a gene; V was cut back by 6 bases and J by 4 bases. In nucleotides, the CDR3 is TGTGCCAGCAGCCCCTGGGACAGGGACTTCTATGGCTACACCTTC. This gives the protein CASSPWDRDFYGYTF.

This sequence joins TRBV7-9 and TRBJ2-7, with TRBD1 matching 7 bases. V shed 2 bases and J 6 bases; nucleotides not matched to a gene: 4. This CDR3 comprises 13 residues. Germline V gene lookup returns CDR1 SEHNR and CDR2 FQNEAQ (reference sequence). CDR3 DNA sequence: TGTGCCAGCAGCTTAATAGGGGGCGTCGAGCAGTACTTC. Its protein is CASSLIGGVEQYF.

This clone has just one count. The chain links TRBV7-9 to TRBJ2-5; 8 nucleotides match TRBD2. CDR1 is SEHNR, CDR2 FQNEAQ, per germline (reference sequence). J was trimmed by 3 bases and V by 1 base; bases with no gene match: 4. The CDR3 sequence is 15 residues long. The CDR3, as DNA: TGTGCCAGCAGCTTAGTTTTAGCGGGGAAAGAGACCCAGTACTTC. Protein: CASSLVLAGKETQYF.